This paragraph covers one TCR beta chain sequence. Its antigen remains unidentified. The sample comes from a study of blood T cells in healthy people across ages. Findings and limits, study-wide: Higher diversity, along with more naive CD4+ cells, distinguished long-lived donors from aged donors. Older age coincided with a roughly linear decline in TCR beta diversity per million T cells.

The second PCR ran about 6 to 11 cycles with a sample-barcoded 5' primer and J-beta primers. Each cDNA was tagged by a template-switch adaptor containing 12 random nucleotides. TCRdb called the 5' RACE reads again in MiXCR, with one record for every CDR3 protein. The repertoire holds 870,000 or so distinct CDR3 sequences, with less than 35% as singletons. The sequence came from a woman older than 75 in good health. The sample comprised blood.

The DNA of the CDR3 is TGTGCCAGCAGTTCTTTACCCTACGAGCAGTACTTC. As protein: CASSSLPYEQYF. The rearrangement uses TRBV28 and TRBJ2-7; D uncertain. The CDR3 length is 12 residues. Per the germline V gene, CDR1 is MDHEN and CDR2 is SYDVKM. The ends were cut back, 4 bases at V and 2 bases at J, with 6 bases in the middle.